The sequence of this TCR beta chain was determined in a study of blood T cell repertoires in COVID-19. Across the study: Acute and convalescent COVID-19 samples came from the United States, Italy and Spain. The analysed material was cDNA or gDNA that came from T cells, B-cell-depleted T cells, or PBMCs.

A COVID-19 case had been met by exposed participants during the 2 weeks before study entry. In the original processing: The assay estimated nucleated cells by amplifying reference gene primers. The method was immunoSEQ multiplex PCR; TCRdb's version includes in-frame clones alone and lacks a portion of them. V, J and clone size are those of that table, while D and trimming were read from the DNA. This table has about 64,000 clones, approximately 70% appearing once. Germline V gene lookup returns CDR1 SGHKS and CDR2 YYEKEE (reference sequence). CDR3 size: 13 residues. J was trimmed by 5 bases and V by 4 bases; bases with no gene match: 2.

Sequences were obtained from PBMCs or T cells enriched from blood (not recorded which). The TCR was taken from a woman aged 60-75 years who had been exposed to COVID-19. This chain uses TRBV5-5 with TRBJ2-5, with 10 bases lining up with TRBD1. CDR3 residues: CASSMTGGETQYF. In nucleotides, the CDR3 is TGTGCCAGCAGCATGACAGGGGGCGAGACCCAGTACTTC.